This T cell receptor (beta chain) was found in a study of cytomegalovirus exposure and HLA in healthy donors. Study-level results: There were around 160 TCR beta chains listed as cytomegalovirus-associated. Being productive about 87% or about 30% of the time was typical of most TCR beta V segments in an earlier analysis.

For this clone: What it binds is unknown.

The CDR3 loop spans 13 amino acids. After removal of 7 bases from V and 4 bases from J, the junction contained 9 bases not matched to a gene. Germline CDR1 reads SQVTM; CDR2 reads ANQGSEA. The study ran its PCR with 60 Vbeta and 13 Jbeta primers. Study processing details: About 10 million shared chains were among around 80 million unique TCR beta chains counted in a later analysis. TCRdb's copy holds only in-frame clones and misses some; the assay was immunoSEQ multiplex PCR. Clone size and the V and J calls come from that table; the DNA yielded D and trimming. This table has some 120,000 clones, 70% to 85% appearing once.

The receptor's source is a man in his forties or fifties in good health and CMV-seropositive. Sequencing was carried out using PBMCs. The chain uses TRBV29-1 and TRBJ1-1; 7 bases line up with TRBD1. The CDR3 nucleotides are TGCAGCGGGGGACAGTCCTTCACCACTGAAGCTTTCTTT. This sequence encodes CSGGQSFTTEAFF.